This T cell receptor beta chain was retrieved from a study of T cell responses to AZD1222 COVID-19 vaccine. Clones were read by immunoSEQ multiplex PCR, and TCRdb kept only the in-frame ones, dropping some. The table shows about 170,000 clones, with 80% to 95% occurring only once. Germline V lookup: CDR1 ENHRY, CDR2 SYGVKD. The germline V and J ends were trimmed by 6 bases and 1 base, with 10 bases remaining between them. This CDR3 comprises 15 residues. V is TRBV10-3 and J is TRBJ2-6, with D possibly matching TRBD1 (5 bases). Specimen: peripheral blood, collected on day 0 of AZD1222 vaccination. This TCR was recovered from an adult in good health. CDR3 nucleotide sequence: TGTGCCATCAGCAGACAGCAATCTGGGGCCAACGTCCTGACTTTC. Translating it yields CAISRQQSGANVLTF.